This entry lists 23 T cell receptor beta chains sequenced from one sample in a study of control samples from healthy donors and cancer patients. Assay used: immunoSEQ multiplex PCR; TCRdb lists only in-frame clones, some missing. Here the sample spans fewer than 80,000 clones, nearly 90% being singletons. Sequences were obtained from PBMCs. The receptor source for this set is a man aged 55 to 70 with colorectal cancer.

This clone occurred once. The rearrangement joins TRBV4-2 to TRBJ1-1; D gene uncertain. Germline-derived CDR1 and CDR2 are LGHNA and YNFKEQ. The V and J ends lost 0 bases and 3 bases respectively, with 14 bases between them. The CDR3 runs to 16 residues. CDR3 nucleotide sequence: TGTGCCAGCAGCCAAGATGTGAATTTATGGGACACTGAAGCTTTCTTT. Translated: CASSQDVNLWDTEAFF.

The rearrangement joins TRBV4-2 to TRBJ2-3; D unclear. Trimming removed 3 bases at V and 6 bases at J, with 13 bases between. The CDR3 is made up of 14 amino acids. The germline gives CDR1 LGHNA, CDR2 YNFKEQ. CDR3 sequence (DNA): TGTGCCAGCAGCCAGGGGTCCCAAGGGGATACGCAGTATTTT. Translated: CASSQGSQGDTQYF.

This clone has only a few counts. The genes are TRBV2 and TRBJ1-1; D gene ambiguous. Trimming stripped 4 bases from V and 2 bases from J, with 8 bases between. The CDR3 is 13 residues long. The germline gives CDR1 SNHLY, CDR2 FYNNEI. CDR3 in amino acids: CASSVGENTEAFF. As DNA, the CDR3 is TGTGCCAGCAGTGTTGGGGAAAACACTGAAGCTTTCTTT.

The V call is TRBV19, the J call TRBJ2-7, with TRBD1 matching 10 bases. The V segment lost 4 bases and the J segment 0 bases; nucleotides outside the gene matches: 3. Germline-derived CDR1 and CDR2 are LNHDA and SQIVND (reference sequence). The CDR3 covers 15 residues. The CDR3 spells CASSTRQGASYEQYF. The CDR3 DNA sequence: TGTGCCAGTAGTACCAGACAGGGGGCCTCCTACGAGCAGTACTTC. Supplemented by reference TRBV19 and TRBJ2-7, the full variable domain reads DGGITQSPKYLFRKEGQNVTLSCEQNLNHDAMYWYRQDPGQGLRLIYYSQIVNDFQKGDIAEGYSVSREKKESFPLTVTSAQKNPTAFYLCASSTRQGASYEQYFGPGTRLTVT.

The V gene is TRBV24-1, the J gene TRBJ2-6; 7 bases match TRBD1. The CDR3 is 15 amino acids. V was clipped by 6 bases and J by 0 bases; unmatched bases: 1. CDR1 KGHDR and CDR2 SFDVKD come from the germline V gene. The CDR3 spells CATSHRGSGANVLTF. In DNA, the CDR3 is TGTGCCACCAGTCACAGGGGCTCTGGGGCCAACGTCCTGACTTTC.

V and J are TRBV7-9 and TRBJ2-6, with D unresolved. Between the trimmed V and J ends, which lost 4 bases and 0 bases, there was a span of 13 bases. The CDR3 sequence is 17 residues long. Germline CDR1 SEHNR, CDR2 FQNEAQ (reference sequence). CDR3 amino acids: CASSSSYGNSGANVLTF. The CDR3 DNA follows: TGTGCCAGCAGCTCCTCCTATGGAAACTCTGGGGCCAACGTCCTGACTTTC.

In its sample, this clone was seen a few times. The rearrangement uses TRBV7-9 and TRBJ2-7; D remains ambiguous. Germline lookup yields CDR1 SEHNR and CDR2 FQNEAQ (reference sequence). The V end was cut by 1 base, the J end by 2 bases, with 6 bases between. CDR3 length: 13 amino acids. The CDR3 region is CASSLERAYEQYF. The CDR3 DNA sequence: TGTGCCAGCAGCTTAGAACGGGCCTACGAGCAGTACTTC.

The chain links TRBV3-1 (or the pseudogene TRBV3-2) to TRBJ2-2; D is perhaps TRBD1 or TRBD2 (5 bases each). CDR1 and CDR2 from the germline V gene are LGHDT and YNNKEL (reference sequence). The CDR3 totals 15 residues. V gave up 4 bases and J gave up 4 bases, with 13 bases separating them. CDR3 region: CASSLRGRGTGELFF. The DNA for the CDR3 is TGTGCCAGCAGCCTTAGGGGACGGGGCACCGGGGAGCTGTTTTTT.

J is TRBJ2-3 and V is TRBV24-1; D remains unclear. Germline V gene data show CDR1 as KGHDR and CDR2 as SFDVKD. CDR3 length: 12 residues. Trimming took off 9 bases at V and 1 base at J, with 7 bases between the two ends. The CDR3 nucleotides are TGTGCCACCTGGGGTGGCACAGATACGCAGTATTTT. Residues: CATWGGTDTQYF.

The rearrangement uses TRBV4-1 and TRBJ2-3, with D hard to call. V shed 0 bases and J shed 4 bases, with 11 bases lying between them. Per germline, CDR1 MGHRA and CDR2 YSYEKL. There are 15 residues in the CDR3. This CDR3 reads CASSQELGVADTQYF. The CDR3 bases are TGCGCCAGCAGCCAAGAGCTTGGAGTGGCAGATACGCAGTATTTT.

In this sample, this clone turned up once. The V and J genes are TRBV7-8 and TRBJ1-6; D is unresolved. Germline V gene lookup returns CDR1 SGHVS and CDR2 FQNEAQ. This CDR3 has 15 residues. V was clipped by 0 bases and J by 6 bases, with 9 bases between them. CDR3 DNA sequence: TGTGCCAGCAGCTTAGCTCAGAGTACTAATTCACCCCTCCACTTT. Residues: CASSLAQSTNSPLHF.

This rearrangement joins TRBV28 to TRBJ1-5; D is ambiguous. The germline gives CDR1 MDHEN, CDR2 SYDVKM. The CDR3 sequence is 15 residues long. V lost 3 bases, J lost 1 base, and 10 bases lay in between. Here the CDR3 DNA reads TGTGCCAGCAGTTTGAACCCTAGGAGCAATCAGCCCCAGCATTTT. Protein: CASSLNPRSNQPQHF.

This sequence joins TRBV11-2 and TRBJ1-5; D gene unclear. Trimming took off 0 bases at V and 1 base at J, with 10 bases between the two ends. The CDR3 is 16 amino acids. Germline V gene lookup returns CDR1 SGHAT and CDR2 FQNNGV. CDR3 region: CASSLDQPGSNQPQHF. For the CDR3, the DNA is TGTGCCAGCAGCTTAGATCAGCCGGGAAGCAATCAGCCCCAGCATTTT.

The chain has TRBV9 and TRBJ2-2; D may be TRBD1 (5 bases). V lost 0 bases and J lost 4, with 10 bases in between. The germline CDR1 and CDR2 sequences are SGDLS and YYNGEE. CDR3 size: 15 residues. The CDR3 coding sequence is TGTGCCAGCAGCGTAGAGGGGTGGGGCACCGGGGAGCTGTTTTTT. This sequence encodes CASSVEGWGTGELFF.

This clone has only one observation. This rearrangement joins TRBV14 to TRBJ2-2; D is perhaps TRBD1 (6 bases). Germline lookup yields CDR1 SGHDN and CDR2 FVKESK. This CDR3 is built from 14 residues. V lost 4 bases and J 7 bases, leaving 13 bases between the germline ends. The CDR3 bases are TGTGCCAGCAGCCCGTGGACAGAGGGCGGGGAGCTGTTTTTT. Amino acids: CASSPWTEGGELFF.

V and J are TRBV15 and TRBJ2-1; D is unclear. Germline CDR1 is LNHNV and CDR2 is YYDKDF (reference sequence). V gave up 1 base and J gave up 3 bases, with 7 bases separating them. The CDR3 loop spans 14 amino acids. The CDR3 spells CATSRGRNYNEQFF. The DNA of the CDR3 is TGTGCCACCAGCAGAGGGCGGAACTACAATGAGCAGTTCTTC.

A few counts support this clone. The rearrangement links TRBV7-9 to TRBJ2-1, with 8 bases identical to TRBD2. V dropped 9 bases and J dropped 2; count of bases not matched to a gene: 6. Germline V CDR1 and CDR2: SEHNR, FQNEAQ (reference sequence). The CDR3 is 14 amino acids. CDR3 in amino acids: CASHISGAYNEQFF. In DNA, the CDR3 is TGTGCCAGTCATATTAGCGGGGCCTACAATGAGCAGTTCTTC.

V gene TRBV7-9 combines with J gene TRBJ1-2, with D possibly TRBD1 on 6 matching bases. Looked up from germline, CDR1 is SEHNR and CDR2 is FQNEAQ (reference sequence). V was trimmed by 8 bases and J by 8 bases, leaving 18 bases between them. The CDR3 spans 13 residues. The CDR3 region is CASRRGARGGYTF. The CDR3, as DNA: TGTGCCAGCCGCCGGGGGGCGAGGGGGGGCTACACCTTC.

The chain has TRBV4-1 and TRBJ2-2, with D possibly TRBD1 on 5 matching bases. The CDR3 contains 14 residues. Germline CDR1 is MGHRA and CDR2 is YSYEKL. Deletions cut 2 bases from V and 5 bases from J, with 9 bases between. The CDR3 DNA follows: TGCGCCAGCAGCCAACAGGGATCGACCGGGGAGCTGTTTTTT. Its translation is CASSQQGSTGELFF.

V and J are TRBV10-1 and TRBJ2-1; D is perhaps TRBD1 (5 bases). The CDR3 contains 11 residues. Germline V lookup: CDR1 WNHNN, CDR2 SYGVQD (reference sequence). V was trimmed by 7 bases and J by 8 bases, leaving 9 bases between them. CDR3 amino acids: CASTWGHEQFF. The CDR3 DNA is TGCGCCAGCACATGGGGCCATGAGCAGTTCTTC.

The sample holds one count of this clone. The CDR3 loop is CASSDIGWNEQFF. The CDR3 nucleotides are TGTGCCAGCAGTGATATAGGGTGGAATGAGCAGTTCTTC. The genes are TRBV6-1 and TRBJ2-1; D gene uncertain. The CDR3 has 13 residues. V lost 3 bases, J lost 7 bases, and 10 bases lay in between. CDR1 is MNHNS and CDR2 is SASEGT in the germline V gene.

V and J are TRBV10-1 and TRBJ1-6; a weak D match, TRBD1 (6 bases). This CDR3 contains 13 residues. V was shortened by 5 bases and J by 9 bases, with 11 bases between the two germline ends. The germline V gene encodes CDR1 WNHNN and CDR2 SYGVQD (reference sequence). Here the CDR3 DNA reads TGCGCCAGCAGTCAGGGGTGGGGTTCACCCCTCCACTTT. Translated, it gives CASSQGWGSPLHF.

The rearrangement uses TRBV12-3 or TRBV12-4 and TRBJ1-1, with D hard to call. V was trimmed by 8 bases and J by 0 bases, leaving 10 bases between them. This CDR3 has 13 residues. In DNA form, the CDR3 reads TGTGCCAGCTTAACAGCCATGAACACTGAAGCTTTCTTT. This gives the protein CASLTAMNTEAFF.